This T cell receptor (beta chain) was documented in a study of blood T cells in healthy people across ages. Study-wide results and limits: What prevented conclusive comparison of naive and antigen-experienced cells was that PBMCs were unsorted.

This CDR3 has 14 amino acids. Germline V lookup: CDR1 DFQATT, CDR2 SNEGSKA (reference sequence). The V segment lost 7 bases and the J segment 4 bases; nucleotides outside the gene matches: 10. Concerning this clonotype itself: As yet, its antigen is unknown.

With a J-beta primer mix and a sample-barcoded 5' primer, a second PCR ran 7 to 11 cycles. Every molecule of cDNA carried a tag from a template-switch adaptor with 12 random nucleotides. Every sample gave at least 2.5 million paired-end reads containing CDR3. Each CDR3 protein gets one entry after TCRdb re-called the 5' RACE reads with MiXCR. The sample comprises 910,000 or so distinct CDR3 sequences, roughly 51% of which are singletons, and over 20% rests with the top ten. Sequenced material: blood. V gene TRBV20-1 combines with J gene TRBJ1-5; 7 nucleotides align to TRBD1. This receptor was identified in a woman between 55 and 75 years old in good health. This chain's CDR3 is CSVSRETGNQPQHF. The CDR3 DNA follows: TGCAGTGTTTCCAGGGAGACAGGGAATCAGCCCCAGCATTTT.